The following is a T cell receptor (beta chain) sequence with its context. Its specificity is not known. The same CDR3 can be traced to other DNA sequences in this sample. This sample stems from a study of shared clonotypes between healthy human individuals. Study results and caveats: Compared with clonotypes that all four donors shared, non-shared clonotypes had lower generation probabilities.

Several immunoSEQ plates received, in even portions, the genomic DNA of each subset. Sorted-subset replicate PCRs used 200 ng of genomic DNA. This amount corresponded to approximately 30,000 T cell genomes. Sequenced by immunoSEQ multiplex PCR; TCRdb stores in-frame clones only, minus some. This repertoire shows over a million clones, under 99% found once; its top ten account for around 0.47%. Every donor, a Caucasian adult, lived in Nashville, Tennessee. This receptor was taken from a man aged 25-45 years in good health. Sequencing was carried out using naive CD4+ T cells sorted from blood. Subset here: CD45RA+ positively selected.

The CDR3 sequence: CASSLGARNTEAFF. CDR3 DNA: TGCGCCAGCAGCTTGGGTGCTAGGAACACTGAAGCTTTCTTT. The chain couples TRBV5-1 to TRBJ1-1, with unresolved D. Germline lookup yields CDR1 SGHRS and CDR2 YFSETQ. V lost 0 bases, J lost 1 base, and 7 bases lay in between. There are 14 residues in the CDR3.